These T cell receptor beta chains were read from a single sample in a study of CD8+ T cells in alopecia areata. TCRdb's copy holds only in-frame clones and misses some; the assay was immunoSEQ multiplex PCR. The data contain over 150,000 clones, about 56% of them seen just once; the ten biggest clones take up approximately 4.9%. The sequencing input was CD8+ T cells sorted from blood. The receptors were gathered from a human donor in good health. Both conserved end residues are part of each CDR3. Fields, in order: J gene, D gene, V gene, clone size, CDR3 DNA, CDR3 protein. A D gene is named only where the DNA matches it firmly. A row's size may be missing; if present it is once, few, many or a size class.

TRBJ1-2 TRBD1 TRBV7-6 few TGTGCCAGCAGCCCCCGTGGGACAGGCACTCATGGCTACACCTTC CASSPRGTGTHGYTF
TRBJ2-1 TRBD2 TRBV5-4 - TGTGCCAGCAGCCGACTAGCGCGGCCTTACAATGAGCAGTTCTTC CASSRLARPYNEQFF
TRBJ1-2 - TRBV7-9 few TGTGCCAGCAGCTTAGTGGCCTTATCCGAATTTGGCTACACCTTC CASSLVALSEFGYTF
TRBJ1-2 - TRBV7-9 few TGTGCCAGCAGCTTCATCACGACCTATGGCTACACCTTC CASSFITTYGYTF
TRBJ2-7 - TRBV4-1 - TGCGCCAGCAGCCAAGAGCGCTCCTACGAGCAGTACTTC CASSQERSYEQYF
TRBJ1-2 TRBD1 TRBV2 - TGTGCCAGCAGTGATGACAGGGATGACTATGGCTACACCTTC CASSDDRDDYGYTF
TRBJ2-7 TRBD2 TRBV10-2 - TGCGCCAGCAGTGAGTCGGGAGGGGAATTGGGTTACGAGCAGTACTTC CASSESGGELGYEQYF
TRBJ1-2 - TRBV28 - TGTGCCAGCAGTTTAGTGGCAGACCCAAACTATGGCTACACCTTC CASSLVADPNYGYTF
TRBJ1-2 TRBD1 TRBV23-1 few TGCGCCAGCAGCCCATTAAACGTCGGCCTACAGGGGACCTATGGCTACACCTTC CASSPLNVGLQGTYGYTF
TRBJ2-1 TRBD1 TRBV6-5 - TGTGCCAGCAGTTACTCGGCTGACAGGGGGCTGATTGAGCAGTTCTTC CASSYSADRGLIEQFF
TRBJ1-6 - TRBV6-1 - TGTGCCAGCAGTGAAGGGCCGACAGGCGGCTCACCCCTCCACTTT CASSEGPTGGSPLHF
TRBJ1-1 TRBD1 TRBV25-1 - TGTGCCAGCAGTGCGGAGACAGGGGGACAAGCTTTCTTT CASSAETGGQAFF
TRBJ2-1 - TRBV2 - TGTGCCAGCAGTGTGGTCAACTACAATGAGCAGTTCTTC CASSVVNYNEQFF
TRBJ2-2 - TRBV5-1 - TGCGCCAGCAGCTCGGGACCCCGATCCCCCACCGGGGAGCTGTTTTTT CASSSGPRSPTGELFF
TRBJ2-7 - TRBV4-2 - TGTGCCAGCAGCCAAGATGCGGAACCTTACGAGCAGTACTTC CASSQDAEPYEQYF
TRBJ2-5 - TRBV12-5 - TGTGCTAGTGGTTTGCCCGGGACCCTCCAAGAGACCCAGTACTTC CASGLPGTLQETQYF
TRBJ1-4 - TRBV29-1 few TGCAGCGTTGAAGGAAGGGCTAATGAAAAACTGTTTTTT CSVEGRANEKLFF
TRBJ1-5 - TRBV6-5 - TGTGCCAGCAGCCACGGCAGCAAGAGCAATCAGCCCCAGCATTTT CASSHGSKSNQPQHF
TRBJ2-3 TRBD2 TRBV29-1 - TGCAGCGCGACACCCCTAGATGGCGGGGGACGCACAGATACGCAGTATTTT CSATPLDGGGRTDTQYF
TRBJ2-3 TRBD2 TRBV5-4 few TGTGCCAGCAGGCCCGGGACTAGCGGCACAGATACGCAGTATTTT CASRPGTSGTDTQYF
TRBJ2-4 - TRBV5-8 few TGTGCCAGCAGCCTCCCGGTGGGGCACATTCAGTACTTC CASSLPVGHIQYF
TRBJ2-2 - TRBV5-6 - TGTGCCAGCAGCTTCCCTAATGGGGAGCTGTTTTTT CASSFPNGELFF
TRBJ2-3 TRBD2 TRBV2 - TGTGCCAGCAGTGATGGACGGGGGGGGTACACAGATACGCAGTATTTT CASSDGRGGYTDTQYF
TRBJ2-5 - TRBV29-1 - TGCAGCGTTGAGGCGGGGTTTTGGGAGACCCAGTACTTC CSVEAGFWETQYF
TRBJ2-1 - TRBV27 few TGTGCCAGCAGTAACCGGGGCTACAATGAGCAGTTCTTC CASSNRGYNEQFF
TRBJ2-7 - TRBV4-1 - TGCGCCAGCAGCCCCAGGGGAGGGGTCTACGAGCAGTACTTC CASSPRGGVYEQYF
TRBJ2-3 TRBD2 TRBV4-1 - TGCGCCAGCAGCCGAGCGGGGGGGGCAGATACGCAGTATTTT CASSRAGGADTQYF
TRBJ2-4 - TRBV10-2 few TGCGCCACCGCCGGGCACATTCAGTACTTC CATAGHIQYF
TRBJ2-1 - TRBV4-1 - TGCGCCAGCAGCCAAGGACAGATAGCCTACAATGAGCAGTTCTTC CASSQGQIAYNEQFF
TRBJ1-5 - TRBV2 - TGTGCCAGCAGTGAATACGGTATCAATCAGCCCCAGCATTTT CASSEYGINQPQHF
TRBJ1-2 - TRBV4-1 once TGCGCCAGCAGCCAACCTCACACCCAGGGGATCGACTATGGCTACACCTTC CASSQPHTQGIDYGYTF
TRBJ1-2 - TRBV10-2 - TGCGCCAGCAGATCAGGGCCCCGGGGGGGCTACACCTTC CASRSGPRGGYTF
TRBJ2-1 - TRBV7-9 - TGTGCCAGCAGCCCATGGGGGAGTGAGCAGTTCTTC CASSPWGSEQFF
TRBJ1-1 - TRBV29-1 - TGCAGCGTTGAAGAAAAGGGTATGAACACTGAAGCTTTCTTT CSVEEKGMNTEAFF
TRBJ1-5 - TRBV7-2 - TGTGCCAGCAGCTCCGAGCGTGGATTGGCCCAGCATTTT CASSSERGLAQHF
TRBJ1-1 - TRBV29-1 - TGCAGCGTTGAAGGGACAGAAGCTTTCTTT CSVEGTEAFF
TRBJ2-5 TRBD2 TRBV7-9 - TGTGCCAGCAGCTTGGCGGGGGGAAGGACCCAGTACTTC CASSLAGGRTQYF
TRBJ1-1 - TRBV9 once TGTGCCAGCAGCGTAGGGGTTTCGGGACTGGACGCTTTCTTT CASSVGVSGLDAFF
TRBJ2-7 - TRBV5-6 - TGTGCCAGCAGCCTCACGGCCGACGAGCAGTACTTC CASSLTADEQYF
TRBJ1-3 - TRBV25-1 - TGTGCTACAGGATCCGGAAACACCATATATTTT CATGSGNTIYF
TRBJ1-2 - TRBV15 - TGTGCCACCAGCGGCCACAGTGGGGGCGGTGGCTACACCTTC CATSGHSGGGGYTF
TRBJ2-1 - TRBV27 - TGTGCCAGCAGTCCGACACACGGGGACGGGCCCGGTGAGCAGTTCTTC CASSPTHGDGPGEQFF
TRBJ1-1 - TRBV5-1 - TGCGCCAGCAGCCTAGATGGGGGGCCTGAAGCTTTCTTT CASSLDGGPEAFF
TRBJ1-2 - TRBV9 many TGTGCCAGCAGCCCCCAAGGGGTGTCCTATGGCTACACCTTC CASSPQGVSYGYTF
TRBJ1-2 - TRBV29-1 - TGCAGCGTGCCCCTCCAGGGTGGATATGGCTACACCTTC CSVPLQGGYGYTF
TRBJ2-7 TRBD1 TRBV5-1 - TGCGCCAGCAGCCAAGGGACAGGGGGCAACCTACGGGAGCAGTACTTC CASSQGTGGNLREQYF
TRBJ2-3 TRBD2 TRBV6-6 - TGTGCCAGCAGTATCACTGGCGGGGGGACAGATACGCAGTATTTT CASSITGGGTDTQYF
TRBJ2-7 - TRBV5-1 - TGCGCCAGCAGCTTGGAGCGGGCCAACGACTACGAGCAGTACTTC CASSLERANDYEQYF
TRBJ2-3 - TRBV30 - TGTGCCTGGAGTGACGGTGGAATTAACACAGATACGCAGTATTTT CAWSDGGINTDTQYF
TRBJ1-2 - TRBV5-6 - TGTGCCAGCAGCTTGGGTTCAGCAGGCTACACCTTC CASSLGSAGYTF
TRBJ1-5 - TRBV5-5 few TGTGCCAGCAGCTTGAACCAGGGAGGGAATCAGCCCCAGCATTTT CASSLNQGGNQPQHF
TRBJ1-1 - TRBV14 - TGTGCCAGCAGCCAAGTTTTGACAGTCGAAGCTTTCTTT CASSQVLTVEAFF
TRBJ1-1 TRBD1 TRBV2 few TGTGCCAGCAGAACAGGACAGGGGGTGAACACTGAAGCTTTCTTT CASRTGQGVNTEAFF
TRBJ1-1 TRBD1 TRBV6-5 once TGTGCCAGCAGACCTGGGACAGGGGCCGCACTCGAAGCTTTCTTT CASRPGTGAALEAFF
TRBJ1-6 TRBD1 TRBV7-2 few TGTGCCAGCAGCTTAGCGTACGGACAAGGGGGCAATTCACCCCTCCACTTT CASSLAYGQGGNSPLHF
TRBJ2-1 - TRBV5-1 - TGCGCCAGCAGCTTGAGATACGGGAACAATGAGCAGTTCTTC CASSLRYGNNEQFF
TRBJ1-2 - TRBV5-6 - TGTGCCAGCAGGTCGGGACACCTCTATGGCTACACCTTC CASRSGHLYGYTF
TRBJ1-2 - TRBV6-1 few TGTGCCAGCAGTTTCTCGATCGGGGGTGAGGGCTACACCTTC CASSFSIGGEGYTF
TRBJ2-3 - TRBV29-1 - TGCAGCGAGAAGGAAACAGGGCCAACAGATACGCAGTATTTT CSEKETGPTDTQYF
TRBJ1-5 - TRBV30 once TGTGCCTGGGGAGCCGGCAATCAGCCCCAGCATTTT CAWGAGNQPQHF